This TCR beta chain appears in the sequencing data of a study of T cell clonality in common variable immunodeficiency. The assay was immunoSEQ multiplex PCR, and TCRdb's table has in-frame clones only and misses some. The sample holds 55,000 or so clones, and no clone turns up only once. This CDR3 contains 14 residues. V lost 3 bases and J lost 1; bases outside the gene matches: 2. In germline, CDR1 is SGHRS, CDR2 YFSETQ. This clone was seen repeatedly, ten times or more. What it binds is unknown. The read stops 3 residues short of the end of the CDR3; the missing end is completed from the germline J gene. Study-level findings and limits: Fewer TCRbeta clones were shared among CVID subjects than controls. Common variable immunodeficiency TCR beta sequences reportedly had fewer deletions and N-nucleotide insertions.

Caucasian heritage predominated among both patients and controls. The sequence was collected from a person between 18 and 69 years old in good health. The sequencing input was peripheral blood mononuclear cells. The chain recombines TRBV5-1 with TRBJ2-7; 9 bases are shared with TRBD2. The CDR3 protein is CASSSGLASYEQYF. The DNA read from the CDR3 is TGCGCCAGCAGCTCGGGACTAGCTTCCTACGAG.